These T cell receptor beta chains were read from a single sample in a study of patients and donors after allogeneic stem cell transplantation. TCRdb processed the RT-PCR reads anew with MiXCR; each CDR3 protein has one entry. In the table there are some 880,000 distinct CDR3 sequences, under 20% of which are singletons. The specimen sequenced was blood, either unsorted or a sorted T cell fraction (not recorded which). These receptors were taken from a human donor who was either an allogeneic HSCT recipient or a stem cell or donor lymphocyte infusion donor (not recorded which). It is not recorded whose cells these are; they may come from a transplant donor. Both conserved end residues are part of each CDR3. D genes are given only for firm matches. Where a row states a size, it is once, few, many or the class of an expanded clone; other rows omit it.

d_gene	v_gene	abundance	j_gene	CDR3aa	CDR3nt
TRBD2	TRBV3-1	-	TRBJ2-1	CASSRISSGSSYNEQFF	TGTGCCAGCAGCCGGATTTCGAGCGGGAGCTCCTACAATGAGCAGTTCTTC
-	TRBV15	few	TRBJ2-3	CATSREILDSQYF	TGTGCCACCAGCAGAGAAATTCTGGATTCGCAGTATTTT
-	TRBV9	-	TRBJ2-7	CASSSGAGASYEQYF	TGTGCCAGCAGTAGCGGCGCAGGGGCTTCCTACGAGCAGTACTTC
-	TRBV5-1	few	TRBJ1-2	CASSLEGGGGYGYTF	TGCGCCAGCAGCTTGGAGGGGGGCGGTGGCTATGGCTACACCTTC
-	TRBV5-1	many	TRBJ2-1	CASSFMEASGEQFF	TGCGCCAGCAGCTTTATGGAAGCTTCCGGAGAGCAGTTCTTC
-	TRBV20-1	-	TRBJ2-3	CSARVTGADTQYF	TGCAGTGCTAGAGTTACGGGGGCAGATACGCAGTATTTT
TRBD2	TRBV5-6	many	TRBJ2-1	CASSFSLAGSYNEQFF	TGTGCCAGCAGCTTTTCTCTAGCGGGAAGCTACAATGAGCAGTTCTTC
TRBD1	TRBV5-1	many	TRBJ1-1	CASSRRDRNTEAFF	TGCGCCAGCAGCCGCCGGGACAGGAACACTGAAGCTTTCTTT
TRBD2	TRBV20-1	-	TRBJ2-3	CSATTRTRGNTQYF	TGCAGTGCCACAACTAGGACTAGAGGAAATACGCAGTATTTT
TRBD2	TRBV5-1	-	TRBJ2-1	CASSLEVAGGLNEQFF	TGCGCCAGCAGCTTGGAGGTAGCGGGGGGGCTGAATGAGCAGTTCTTC
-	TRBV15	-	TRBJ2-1	CATSRVRNEQFF	TGTGCCACCAGCAGAGTACGCAATGAGCAGTTCTTC
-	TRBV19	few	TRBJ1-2	CASNSITAGANYGYTF	TGTGCCAGCAACAGTATAACGGCGGGGGCTAACTATGGCTACACCTTC
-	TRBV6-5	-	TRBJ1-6	CASSYSFAGLDPLHF	TGTGCCAGCAGTTACTCGTTCGCAGGTCTGGATCCCCTCCACTTT
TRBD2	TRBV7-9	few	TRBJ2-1	CASSLTSGRAGEQFF	TGTGCCAGCAGCCTAACTAGCGGGAGGGCCGGCGAGCAGTTCTTC
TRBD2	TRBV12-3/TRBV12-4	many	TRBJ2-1	CASSSLAGDEQFF	TGTGCCAGCAGTTCGTTAGCGGGAGATGAGCAGTTCTTC
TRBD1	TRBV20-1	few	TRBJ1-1	CSAREDRVTEAFF	TGCAGTGCTAGAGAGGACAGGGTCACTGAAGCTTTCTTT
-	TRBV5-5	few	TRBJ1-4	CASSLLATGRDNEKLFF	TGTGCCAGCAGCTTGCTGGCGACGGGACGGGACAATGAAAAACTGTTTTTT
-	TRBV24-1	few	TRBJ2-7	CATSDSAAVQYF	TGTGCCACCAGTGACTCTGCGGCAGTCCAGTACTTC
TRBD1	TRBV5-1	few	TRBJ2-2	CASSLGTGLNGELFF	TGCGCCAGCAGCTTGGGGACAGGGTTGAACGGGGAGCTGTTTTTT
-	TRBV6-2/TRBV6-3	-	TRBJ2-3	CASRPTGSSTDTQYF	TGTGCCAGCAGGCCAACAGGGTCAAGCACAGATACGCAGTATTTT
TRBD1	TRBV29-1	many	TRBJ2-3	CSVYGQVTDTQYF	TGCAGCGTCTACGGACAGGTCACAGATACGCAGTATTTT
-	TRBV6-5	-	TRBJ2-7	CASSYSLSHAFYEQYF	TGTGCCAGCAGTTACTCCCTGTCGCACGCCTTCTACGAGCAGTACTTC
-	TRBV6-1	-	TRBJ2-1	CASSDIPFLGAQFF	TGTGCCAGCAGTGATATTCCCTTTTTGGGTGCTCAGTTCTTC
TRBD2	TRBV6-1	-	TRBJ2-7	CASSPALAGGIHEQYF	TGTGCCAGCAGCCCCGCCCTAGCGGGAGGGATCCACGAGCAGTACTTC
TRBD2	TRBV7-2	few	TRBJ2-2	CASSSSSGGASGELFF	TGTGCCAGCAGCTCCTCTAGCGGGGGGGCCAGCGGGGAGCTGTTTTTT
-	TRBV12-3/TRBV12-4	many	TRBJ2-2	CASMYTPSTGELFF	TGTGCCAGCATGTATACCCCGAGCACCGGGGAGCTGTTTTTT
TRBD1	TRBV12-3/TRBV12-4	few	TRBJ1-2	CASSNRGLPPNYGYTF	TGTGCCAGCAGTAACAGGGGTTTACCACCTAACTATGGCTACACCTTC
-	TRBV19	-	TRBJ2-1	CASSIDIVGSYNEQFF	TGTGCCAGTAGTATAGATATAGTAGGCTCCTACAATGAGCAGTTCTTC
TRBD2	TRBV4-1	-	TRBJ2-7	CASSPLEKAGTSAYEQYF	TGCGCCAGCAGCCCTCTTGAAAAAGCCGGGACTAGCGCCTACGAGCAGTACTTC
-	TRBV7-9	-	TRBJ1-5	CASSLVGGPQPQHF	TGTGCCAGCAGCTTAGTTGGGGGGCCCCAGCCCCAGCATTTT
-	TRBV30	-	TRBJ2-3	CAWNLGSTDTQYF	TGTGCCTGGAATTTGGGTAGCACAGATACGCAGTATTTT
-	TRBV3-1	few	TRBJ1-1	CASSQNSGGNTEAFF	TGTGCCAGCAGCCAAAACAGTGGGGGAAACACTGAAGCTTTCTTT
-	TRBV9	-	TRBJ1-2	CASSVASGHQDGYTF	TGTGCCAGCAGCGTCGCATCGGGACACCAGGATGGCTACACCTTC
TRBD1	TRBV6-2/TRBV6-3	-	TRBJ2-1	CASSYSGTGEYYNEQFF	TGTGCCAGCAGTTACTCTGGGACAGGAGAGTACTACAATGAGCAGTTCTTC
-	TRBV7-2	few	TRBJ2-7	CASSLLGGPTSYEQYF	TGTGCCAGCAGTCTGTTGGGCGGACCGACCTCCTACGAGCAGTACTTC
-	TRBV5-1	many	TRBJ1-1	CASSREDLNTEAFF	TGCGCCAGCAGCCGGGAGGACCTGAACACTGAAGCTTTCTTT
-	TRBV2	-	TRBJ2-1	CASSETGNNERFF	TGTGCCAGCAGTGAGACGGGTAACAATGAGCGTTTCTTC
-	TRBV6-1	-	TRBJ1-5	CASVVKWNQPQHF	TGTGCCAGCGTTGTCAAGTGGAATCAGCCCCAGCATTTT
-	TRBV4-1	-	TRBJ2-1	CASSQDLFGARGTHEQFF	TGCGCCAGCAGCCAAGATCTCTTCGGGGCTAGAGGTACTCATGAGCAGTTCTTC
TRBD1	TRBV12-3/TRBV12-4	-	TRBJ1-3	CASSLGRGKSGNTIYF	TGTGCCAGCAGTTTGGGCAGGGGGAAAAGTGGAAACACCATATATTTT
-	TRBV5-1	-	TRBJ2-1	CASSLRVQTYNEQFF	TGCGCCAGCAGCTTGCGGGTCCAAACCTACAATGAGCAGTTCTTC
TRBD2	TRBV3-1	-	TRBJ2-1	CASSHSTSGNEQFF	TGTGCCAGCAGCCATTCGACTAGCGGCAATGAGCAGTTCTTC
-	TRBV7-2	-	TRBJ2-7	CASSLYFEQYF	TGTGCCAGCAGCTTATACTTCGAGCAGTACTTC
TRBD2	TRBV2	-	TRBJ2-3	CASSSPSGGVSDTQYF	TGTGCCAGCAGTTCCCCCAGCGGGGGAGTTTCAGATACGCAGTATTTT
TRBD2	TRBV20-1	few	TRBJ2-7	CSASVAGRGSEQYF	TGCAGTGCTAGTGTAGCGGGGAGGGGGAGCGAGCAGTACTTC
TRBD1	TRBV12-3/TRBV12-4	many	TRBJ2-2	CASSLQGIKGGELFF	TGTGCCAGCAGCTTACAGGGGATTAAGGGCGGGGAGCTGTTTTTT
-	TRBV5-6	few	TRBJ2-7	CASSLDKTAGASYEQYF	TGTGCCAGCAGCTTGGACAAAACCGCGGGGGCCTCCTACGAGCAGTACTTC
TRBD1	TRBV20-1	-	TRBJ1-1	CSATGDSWAFF	TGCAGTGCTACCGGGGACAGCTGGGCTTTCTTT
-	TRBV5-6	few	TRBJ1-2	CASSLVASSDGYTF	TGTGCCAGCAGCTTGGTGGCGTCCTCGGATGGCTACACCTTC
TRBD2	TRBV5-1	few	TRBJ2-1	CASSPGLAGINEQFF	TGCGCCAGCAGCCCAGGACTAGCGGGAATCAATGAGCAGTTCTTC
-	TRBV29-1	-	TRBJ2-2	CSVRGQGGAGELFF	TGCAGCGTTCGGGGGCAGGGGGGGGCCGGGGAGCTGTTTTTT
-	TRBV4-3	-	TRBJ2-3	CASSLGPGAPIELTDTQYF	TGCGCCAGCAGCCTCGGTCCGGGGGCCCCCATTGAACTCACAGATACGCAGTATTTT
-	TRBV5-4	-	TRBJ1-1	CASSRGAESTEAFF	TGTGCCAGCAGCAGGGGGGCAGAGTCAACTGAAGCTTTCTTT
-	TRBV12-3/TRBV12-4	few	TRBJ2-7	CASSFAYKGSYEQYF	TGTGCCAGCAGTTTTGCGTACAAGGGCTCCTACGAGCAGTACTTC
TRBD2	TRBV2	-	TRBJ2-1	CASTQWASGGVLYNEQFF	TGTGCCAGCACCCAGTGGGCTAGCGGGGGGGTTTTATACAATGAGCAGTTCTTC
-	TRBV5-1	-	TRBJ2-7	CASSPPTPYEQYF	TGCGCCAGCAGCCCGCCCACTCCCTACGAGCAGTACTTC
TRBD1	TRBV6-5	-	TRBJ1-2	CASSYLTGGVDGYTF	TGTGCCAGCAGTTACTTAACAGGGGGAGTGGATGGCTACACCTTC
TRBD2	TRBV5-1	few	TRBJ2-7	CASSLPSGGFPYEQYF	TGCGCCAGCAGCTTGCCTAGCGGGGGGTTTCCATACGAGCAGTACTTC
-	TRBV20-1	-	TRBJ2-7	CSANKPTGLPSF	TGCAGTGCCAACAAACCGACCGGACTACCCTCCTTC